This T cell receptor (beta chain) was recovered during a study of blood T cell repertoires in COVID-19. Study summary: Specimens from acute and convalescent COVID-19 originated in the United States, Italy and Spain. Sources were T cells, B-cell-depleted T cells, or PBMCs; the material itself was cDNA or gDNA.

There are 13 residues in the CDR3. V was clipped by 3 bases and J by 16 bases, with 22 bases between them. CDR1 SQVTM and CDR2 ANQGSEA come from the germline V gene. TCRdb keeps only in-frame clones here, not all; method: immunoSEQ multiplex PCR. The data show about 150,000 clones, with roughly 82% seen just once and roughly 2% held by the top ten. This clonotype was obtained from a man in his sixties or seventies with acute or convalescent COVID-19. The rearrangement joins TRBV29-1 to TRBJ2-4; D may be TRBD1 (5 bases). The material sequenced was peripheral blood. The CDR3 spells CSVEEPQGTLSYF. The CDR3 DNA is TGCAGCGTTGAGGAACCGCAGGGCACTCTAAGTTACTTC.